Listed here are 27 T cell receptor beta chains from one sample, sequenced in a study of human versus mouse CDR3 diversity and MHC coevolution. Clones were sequenced by immunoSEQ multiplex PCR, and TCRdb holds only the in-frame ones, with some missing. The repertoire holds about 81,000 clones, with 93% as singletons. The sample was naive CD4+ T cells from blood. The subset: CD45RO-negative CD62L-positive naive CD4 T cells. The receptors were sampled from a person between 25 and 70 years old in good health.

This sequence joins TRBV29-1 and TRBJ1-1; D gene ambiguous. Germline V gene sequence: CDR1 SQVTM, CDR2 ANQGSEA. Trimming removed 3 bases from V and 4 bases from J, with 9 bases in between. CDR3 length equals 12 residues. CDR3 in DNA: TGCAGCGTTGATCCGGGGAGCACTGAAGCTTTCTTT. This codes for CSVDPGSTEAFF.

V is TRBV6-1 and J is TRBJ1-5; D remains unclear. Per the germline V gene, CDR1 is MNHNS and CDR2 is SASEGT. The CDR3 totals 15 residues. V lost 6 bases to trimming and J lost 0 bases, with 12 bases between them. This CDR3 reads CASSLLGSSNQPQHF. In DNA form, the CDR3 reads TGTGCCAGCAGCCTATTAGGGAGTAGCAATCAGCCCCAGCATTTT.

V and J are TRBV9 and TRBJ1-6; 7 bases fit TRBD1. Germline CDR1 and CDR2: SGDLS and YYNGEE. V trimming: 5 bases; J trimming: 7 bases; junction bases outside the gene matches: 12. This CDR3 comprises 16 residues. Here the CDR3 reads CASSPSSGQSNSPLHF. The CDR3 DNA reads TGTGCCAGCAGTCCCAGTTCGGGACAGTCAAATTCACCCCTCCACTTT.

The chain combines TRBV6-6 with TRBJ2-2, with D possibly being TRBD2 (6 bases). The CDR3 covers 13 residues. Germline V gives CDR1 MNHNY, CDR2 SVGAGI (reference sequence). Trimming stripped 10 bases from V and 6 bases from J, with 15 bases between. The CDR3 here is CATVERAAGELFF. The DNA of the CDR3 is TGTGCCACCGTCGAGCGGGCAGCCGGGGAGCTGTTTTTT.

The CDR3 sequence: CASSPRTGMNTEAFF. The CDR3 region has the DNA TGTGCCAGCAGCCCACGGACAGGGATGAACACTGAAGCTTTCTTT. The gene calls are TRBV9 and TRBJ1-1; 8 bases are a match to TRBD1. CDR3 size: 15 residues. Trimming removed 4 bases from V and 0 bases from J; junction bases left unmatched: 5. Per the germline V gene, CDR1 is SGDLS and CDR2 is YYNGEE.

V gene TRBV9 combines with J gene TRBJ2-1, with 9 bases fitting TRBD2. The CDR3 spans 15 residues. CDR1 is SGDLS, CDR2 YYNGEE, per germline. V trimming: 2 bases; J trimming: 9 bases; junction bases outside the gene matches: 9. CDR3: CASSVGASGASEQFF. The CDR3 region has the DNA TGTGCCAGCAGCGTTGGGGCTAGCGGGGCGAGTGAGCAGTTCTTC.

Only a few counts were recorded for this clone. The rearrangement uses TRBV10-3 and TRBJ1-2; no reliable D call. V was shortened by 3 bases and J by 4 bases, with 12 bases between the two germline ends. Germline lookup yields CDR1 ENHRY and CDR2 SYGVKD. This CDR3 contains 14 residues. CDR3 protein: CAISDLREGYGYTF. The CDR3 DNA is TGTGCCATCAGTGATCTCAGAGAGGGCTATGGCTACACCTTC.

CDR3 sequence: CASSLTPSTEQYF. In nucleotides, the CDR3 is TGTGCCAGCAGTTTAACACCCTCGACAGAGCAGTACTTC. The chain employs TRBV27 and TRBJ2-7, with no clear D. The germline CDR1 and CDR2 sequences are MNHEY and SMNVEV (reference sequence). Deletions cut 2 bases from V and 7 bases from J, with 12 bases between. This CDR3 spans 13 amino acids.

The V and J genes are TRBV5-6 and TRBJ2-2, with 8 nucleotides matching TRBD2. The germline V gene encodes CDR1 SGHDT and CDR2 YYEEEE. V lost 0 bases and J lost 3; bases outside the gene matches: 4. This CDR3 is 16 amino acids long. The CDR3 here is CASSLAGGPYTGELFF. For the CDR3, the DNA is TGTGCCAGCAGCTTGGCGGGAGGGCCCTACACCGGGGAGCTGTTTTTT.

The CDR3 DNA follows: TGTGCCAGCAGCTACGAGGACAGGGGGAATGAAAAACTGTTTTTT. Translating gives CASSYEDRGNEKLFF. V usage is TRBV4-2 and J usage is TRBJ1-4, with TRBD1 identical over 10 bases. The J segment lost 5 bases and the V segment lost 5 bases, leaving 5 bases of the junction unmatched. This CDR3 spans 15 amino acids. Germline V gives CDR1 LGHNA, CDR2 YNFKEQ.

The J gene is TRBJ1-4, the V gene TRBV7-9, with 11 bases fitting TRBD1. V lost 3 bases and J lost 8; bases outside the gene matches: 8. The CDR3 has 16 amino acids. In germline, CDR1 is SEHNR, CDR2 FQNEAQ (reference sequence). This CDR3 reads CASSFLPGTGGEKLFF. The CDR3 nucleotides read TGTGCCAGCAGCTTTTTACCCGGGACAGGGGGAGAAAAACTGTTTTTT.

Remarks on this clone: An end of the junction differs from the germline gene, which may be a read error. The chain recombines TRBV6-5 with TRBJ2-5, with D maybe TRBD2 (6 bases). This CDR3 spans 13 amino acids. CDR1 is MNHEY and CDR2 is SVGAGI in the germline V gene. The CDR3 sequence: CADGGDLGETQYF. DNA for the CDR3: TGCGCGGACGGAGGGGACCTTGGGGAGACCCAGTACTTC.

The CDR3 loop reads CASGLIIQGGDEQFF. The CDR3 bases are TGTGCTAGTGGTTTGATTATACAGGGTGGGGATGAGCAGTTCTTC. The V and J genes are TRBV12-5 and TRBJ2-1, with a tentative D call TRBD1 (6 bases). Germline V gives CDR1 LGHNT, CDR2 FRNRAP. The length of the CDR3 is 15 residues. V lost 2 bases to trimming and J lost 8 bases, with 16 bases between them.

CDR3 protein: CASRRDSQETQYF. The CDR3 region has the DNA TGTGCCAGCAGACGGGACAGCCAAGAGACCCAGTACTTC. This sequence joins TRBV7-2 and TRBJ2-5, with TRBD1 identical over 7 bases. The CDR3 runs 13 residues. Looked up from germline, CDR1 is SGHTA and CDR2 is FQGNSA. The V gene end was trimmed by 6 bases and the J gene end by 1 base; junction bases not matched to a gene: 2.

CDR3 loop: CASSWRDTNEKLFF. The CDR3 DNA is TGCGCCAGCAGCTGGCGGGATACGAATGAAAAACTGTTTTTT. This sequence joins TRBV5-1 and TRBJ1-4; the D is unclear. Trimming took 3 bases from V and 5 from J, leaving 11 bases between them. The germline V gene has CDR1 SGHRS and CDR2 YFSETQ. This CDR3 region has 14 residues.

The chain links TRBV9 to TRBJ2-6; D is possibly TRBD2 (5 bases). V lost 2 bases and J lost 4, with 7 bases in between. From germline, CDR1 is SGDLS and CDR2 YYNGEE. The CDR3 spans 14 residues. CDR3 coding DNA: TGTGCCAGCAGCGTCAGAGGGGGGGCCAACGTCCTGACTTTC. Residues: CASSVRGGANVLTF. The complete variable domain, with remaining parts taken from reference TRBV9 and TRBJ2-6, reads DSGVTQTPKHLITATGQRVTLRCSPRSGDLSVYWYQQSLDQGLQFLIQYYNGEERAKGNILERFSAQQFPDLHSELNLSSLELGDSALYFCASSVRGGANVLTFGAGSRLTVL.

The chain recombines TRBV9 with TRBJ2-1; 10 nucleotides align to TRBD2. CDR3 length: 16 residues. Trimming took 0 bases from V and 6 from J; bases not matched to a gene: 6. Germline V lookup: CDR1 SGDLS, CDR2 YYNGEE. The CDR3 loop reads CASSVATSGGGNEQFF. The CDR3 region has the DNA TGTGCCAGCAGCGTAGCTACGAGCGGGGGGGGCAATGAGCAGTTCTTC.

V is TRBV4-2 and J is TRBJ1-5; perhaps TRBD1 as D (6 bases). Germline V gives CDR1 LGHNA, CDR2 YNFKEQ. The CDR3 has 15 residues. Trimming stripped 1 base from V and 2 bases from J, with 9 bases between. The CDR3 sequence is CASSQGGGGNQPQHF. The CDR3, as DNA: TGTGCCAGCAGCCAAGGAGGGGGTGGCAATCAGCCCCAGCATTTT.

The chain links TRBV28 to TRBJ2-2; the D gene is possibly TRBD1 (5 bases). This CDR3 is built from 17 residues. Germline CDR1 and CDR2: MDHEN and SYDVKM. Trimming cost V 7 bases and J 6 bases, with 24 bases left between them. CDR3 protein: CASISHQGRFEAGELFF. The DNA of the CDR3 is TGTGCCAGCATAAGTCATCAGGGAAGATTTGAGGCCGGGGAGCTGTTTTTT.

The J gene is TRBJ2-5, the V gene TRBV5-1; 13 positions agree with TRBD2. The CDR3 runs 17 residues. Germline V gene sequence: CDR1 SGHRS, CDR2 YFSETQ. V dropped 4 bases and J dropped 4; count of bases not matched to a gene: 10. The CDR3 nucleotides are TGCGCCAGCAGCCCTCCCATGGGACTAGCGGGGTCAGAGACCCAGTACTTC. Its translation is CASSPPMGLAGSETQYF.

To note about this clone: At one end, the junction sequence differs from germline, possibly due to a read error. In the same sample, other DNA sequences code for this CDR3. The chain has TRBV4-3 and TRBJ1-2, with 8 nucleotides matching TRBD1. The CDR3 consists of 16 residues. Germline V gives CDR1 LGHNA, CDR2 YSLEER. The CDR3 reads CASSHARQGTNYGYTF. The CDR3 DNA follows: TGCGCCAGCAGCCACGCAAGACAGGGGACTAACTATGGCTACACCTTT.

CDR3 protein: CASSERGQPQHF. CDR3 nucleotides: TGTGCCAGCAGTGAAAGGGGTCAGCCCCAGCATTTT. This chain joins TRBV27 and TRBJ1-5, with a weak D call TRBD1 (5 bases). There are 12 residues in the CDR3. Germline values: CDR1 MNHEY, CDR2 SMNVEV (reference sequence). Between the trimmed V and J ends, which lost 5 bases and 6 bases, there was a span of 8 bases.

This chain connects TRBV9 to TRBJ2-1, with unresolved D. The V end lost 0 bases, the J end lost 5 bases, and 3 bases lay between the germline ends. Germline CDR1 is SGDLS and CDR2 is YYNGEE. CDR3 length: 12 residues. The chain's CDR3 is CASSVDNNEQFF. In DNA form, the CDR3 reads TGTGCCAGCAGCGTAGATAACAATGAGCAGTTCTTC.

In the case of this clone: Within the sample, other DNA sequences also encode this same CDR3. The V gene is TRBV19, the J gene TRBJ2-5, with D tentatively TRBD1 (6 bases). The V gene's germline CDR1 is LNHDA and CDR2 SQIVND (reference sequence). The CDR3 spans 14 residues. V lost 6 bases and J lost 2, with 13 bases in between. For the CDR3, the DNA is TGTGCCAGTAGCCGAGGGGGTGTTCAAGAGACCCAGTACTTC. Residues: CASSRGGVQETQYF.

The genes are TRBV28 and TRBJ2-1, with D perhaps TRBD1 (6 bases). Germline V CDR1 and CDR2: MDHEN, SYDVKM. This CDR3 spans 16 amino acids. Trimming pared 3 bases from V and 0 bases from J, leaving 12 bases between. Written as DNA, the CDR3 is TGTGCCAGCAGTTTGGCTGGACAGCACTCCTACAATGAGCAGTTCTTC. This translates into CASSLAGQHSYNEQFF.

The rearrangement joins TRBV27 to TRBJ2-2; D call uncertain. Between the trimmed V and J ends, which lost 5 bases and 3 bases, there was a span of 22 bases. This CDR3 comprises 18 residues. Germline V gives CDR1 MNHEY, CDR2 SMNVEV (reference sequence). CDR3 sequence reads: CASSEVALGDVDTGELFF. The CDR3 DNA is TGTGCCAGCAGTGAGGTGGCTTTAGGAGACGTCGACACCGGGGAGCTGTTTTTT.

This chain connects TRBV30 to TRBJ1-1; D is possibly TRBD1 (6 bases). This CDR3 has 12 amino acids. Per germline, CDR1 GTSNPN and CDR2 SVGIG (reference sequence). V was clipped by 7 bases and J by 1 base, with 10 bases between them. CDR3 DNA: TGTGCCTTGGGACACCCGAACACTGAAGCTTTCTTT. Translation gives CALGHPNTEAFF.